This record covers a single T cell receptor beta chain. Antigen: not known. Some clones are missing from TCRdb's copy, which holds only in-frame ones; the method was immunoSEQ multiplex PCR. The profile shows about 88,000 clones, around nine tenths of them singletons. Time point defined: baseline pretreatment blood. Treatment denoted: 15 Gy SBRT to primary tumor, nephrectomy 4 weeks later. Serial blood draws occurred at baseline and 2 and 4 weeks post-SBRT. The patient's renal cell carcinoma had clear cell pathology. CDR3 size: 15 residues. The germline V and J ends were trimmed by 6 bases and 2 bases, with 15 bases remaining between them. Germline CDR1 and CDR2: MNHEY and SVGAGI. The sample comes from a study of radiation and T cells in renal cell carcinoma. Study conclusions and caveats: From baseline, blood top tumor clonotypes peaked at 2 weeks post-radiation.

The clonotype comes from a middle-aged man with renal cell carcinoma. The V gene is TRBV6-5, the J gene TRBJ2-3, with a tentative D call TRBD1 (6 bases). The sequencing used blood, collected from a patient whose treatment included radiotherapy and nephrectomy. CDR3 sequence reads: CASSFRGWNTDTQYF. The CDR3 region has the DNA TGTGCCAGCAGCTTCAGGGGCTGGAACACAGATACGCAGTATTTT.